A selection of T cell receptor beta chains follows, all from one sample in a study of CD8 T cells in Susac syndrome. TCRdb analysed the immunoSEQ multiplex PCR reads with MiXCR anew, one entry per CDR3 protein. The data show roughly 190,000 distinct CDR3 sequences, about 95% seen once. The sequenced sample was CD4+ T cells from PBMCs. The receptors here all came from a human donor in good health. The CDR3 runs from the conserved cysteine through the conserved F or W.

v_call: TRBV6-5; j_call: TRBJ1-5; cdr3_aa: CASSSDGNQPQHF
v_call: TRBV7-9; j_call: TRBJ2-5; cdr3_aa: CASSFTPGAEETQYF
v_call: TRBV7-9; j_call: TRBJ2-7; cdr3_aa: CASSLELAMSGEQYF
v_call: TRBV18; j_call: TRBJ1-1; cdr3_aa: CASSNLMTTEAFF
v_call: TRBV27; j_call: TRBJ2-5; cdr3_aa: CASSLGHWGETQYF
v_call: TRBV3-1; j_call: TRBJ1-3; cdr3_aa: CASSGIHNAGNTIYF
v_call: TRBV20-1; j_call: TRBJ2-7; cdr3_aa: CSAIEGLVVSYEQYF
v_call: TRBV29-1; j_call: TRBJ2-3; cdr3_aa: CSAGGTSETDTQYF
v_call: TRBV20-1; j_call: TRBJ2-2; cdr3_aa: CSARGANTGELFF
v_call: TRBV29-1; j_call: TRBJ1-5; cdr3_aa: CSVVVSPKDHNSNQPQHF
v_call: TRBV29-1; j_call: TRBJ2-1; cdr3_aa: CSAHRGDEQFF
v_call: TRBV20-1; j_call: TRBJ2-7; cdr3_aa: CSARRDTYEQYF
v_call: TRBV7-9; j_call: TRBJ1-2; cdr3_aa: CASSLEIGGGYTF
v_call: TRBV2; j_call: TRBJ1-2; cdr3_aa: CASSVEVSYGYTF
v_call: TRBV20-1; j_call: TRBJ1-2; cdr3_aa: CSAQTGDYGYTF
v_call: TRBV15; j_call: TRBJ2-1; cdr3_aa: CATGTSGRGEQFF
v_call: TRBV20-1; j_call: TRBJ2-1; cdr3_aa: CSASRGSLYNEQFF
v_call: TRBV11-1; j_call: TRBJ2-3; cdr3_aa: CASSAREGLIDTQYF
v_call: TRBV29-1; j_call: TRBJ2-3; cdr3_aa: CSVDWPGGFFDTQYF
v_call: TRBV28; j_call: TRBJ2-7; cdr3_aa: CASRWFNEQYF
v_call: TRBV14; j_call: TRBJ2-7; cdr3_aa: CASSQSGTYEQYF
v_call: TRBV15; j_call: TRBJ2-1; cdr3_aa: CATSRDLGSLIEQFF
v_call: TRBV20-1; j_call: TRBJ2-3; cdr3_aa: CSEVGQPTDTQYF
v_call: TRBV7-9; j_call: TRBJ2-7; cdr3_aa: CASSVNYEQYF
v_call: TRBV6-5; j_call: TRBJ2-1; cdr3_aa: CASSYQGLAAGEQFF
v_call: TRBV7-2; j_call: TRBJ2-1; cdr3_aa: CASRPDRDIYNEQFF
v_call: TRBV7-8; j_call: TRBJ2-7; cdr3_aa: CASSLQRGSYEQYF
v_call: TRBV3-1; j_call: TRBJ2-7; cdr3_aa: CASSQLLAYEQYF
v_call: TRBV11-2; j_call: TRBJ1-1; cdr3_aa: CASSWTGVDKAFF
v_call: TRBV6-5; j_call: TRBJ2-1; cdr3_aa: CASSYRELYNEQFF
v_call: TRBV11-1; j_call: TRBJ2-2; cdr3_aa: CASSFLRGVNTGELFF
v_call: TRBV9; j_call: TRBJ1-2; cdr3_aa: CASSVSTGTGYGYTF
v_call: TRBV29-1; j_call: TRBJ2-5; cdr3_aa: CSVELAGVLETQYF
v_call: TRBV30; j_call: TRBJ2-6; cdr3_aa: CAWSDTGPGANVLTF
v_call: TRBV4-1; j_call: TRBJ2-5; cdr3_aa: CASSPLARSPGETQYF
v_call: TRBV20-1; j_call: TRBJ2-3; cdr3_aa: CSASREYRPDTQYF
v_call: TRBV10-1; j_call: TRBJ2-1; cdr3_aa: CASSYTKWKDNEQFF